The sequence of this T cell receptor (beta chain) was determined in a study of graft-versus-host responses after intestinal transplantation. Study in general: Recipients obtained multivisceral, liver-intestinal, or isolated intestinal transplants. Following induction with anti-thymocyte globulin, all recipients were given tacrolimus and steroids for about 3 years.

As concerns this clone: The antigen is not known.

V lost 5 bases, J lost 5 bases, and 6 bases stayed unmatched. Germline V CDR1 and CDR2: MNHEY, SMNVEV (reference sequence). The CDR3 totals 16 residues. Broader study findings: Association was observed between peak circulating GvH clone levels and early post-transplant HvG declines. Researchers found GvH clones in recipient marrow, and some showed up first in ileum or blood.

Sequenced by immunoSEQ multiplex PCR; TCRdb stores in-frame clones only, minus some. This table has approximately 85,000 clones, roughly 93% appearing once. The sequenced sample was unstimulated CD8+ T cells sorted from spleen or lymph node cells, obtained before transplant. This receptor was identified in a human donor who was the organ donor for an intestinal transplant. The V gene is TRBV27, the J gene TRBJ2-3; 14 nucleotides agree with TRBD2. The CDR3 bases are TGTGCCAGCAGTGCCGGGACTAGCGGGAGCGGAGATACGCAGTATTTT. It codes for CASSAGTSGSGDTQYF.